Many counts were recorded for the clone carrying this TCR beta chain. This specimen belongs to a study of early T cells in non-severe SARS-CoV-2 infection. The CDR3 sequence is 15 residues long. Germline-derived CDR1 and CDR2 are MDHEN and SYDVKM. With V trimmed by 6 bases and J by 2 bases, 8 bases remained unmatched. Individual cDNA molecules received unique molecular identifiers during library preparation. TCRdb passed the 5' RACE reads through MiXCR, listing each CDR3 protein once. The repertoire has about 81,000 distinct CDR3 sequences, around 14% of them found once; the top ten carry around 9.9%.

This chain connects TRBV28 to TRBJ2-3, with TRBD1 identical over 7 bases. This TCR was recovered from an adult who was a healthcare worker with PCR-confirmed SARS-CoV-2 infection or an uninfected control (not recorded which). Sequenced: whole blood. This CDR3 is CASSPTGQPTDTQYF. DNA for the CDR3: TGTGCCAGCAGCCCGACGGGACAGCCCACAGATACGCAGTATTTT.